This is a list of T cell receptor beta chains from one sample in a study of cytomegalovirus exposure and HLA in healthy donors. Assay: immunoSEQ multiplex PCR; the TCRdb copy retains only in-frame clones and omits some. This sample carries under 200,000 clones, 70% to 80% of them seen once, and the ten largest clones take just over 2%. Sequencing was done on a sample of PBMCs. The receptors were sampled from a woman younger than 45 in good health and CMV-seropositive. Each CDR3 is given with its conserved first and last residue. A D gene is named only where the DNA matches it firmly. The size field is filled for only some rows; it gives once, few, many or a size class.

TRBV5-6	NA	NA	TRBJ2-3	CASTQGSGTQYF	TGTGCCAGCACCCAGGGGTCGGGTACGCAGTATTTT
TRBV10-3	NA	NA	TRBJ1-1	CAIRGGLNTEAFF	TGTGCCATCAGAGGAGGGTTGAACACTGAAGCTTTCTTT
TRBV6-5	TRBD1	NA	TRBJ2-7	CASSPTGAYEQYF	TGTGCCAGCAGTCCCACAGGGGCCTACGAGCAGTACTTC
TRBV10-3	NA	once	TRBJ2-5	CAISENRLDKVGTQYF	TGTGCCATCAGTGAAAATCGACTGGACAAAGTGGGGACCCAGTACTTC
TRBV4-3	TRBD2	few	TRBJ2-3	CASSQDLAGGTDTQYF	TGCGCCAGCAGCCAAGATCTAGCGGGGGGGACAGATACGCAGTATTTT
TRBV6-1	NA	NA	TRBJ1-1	CASSDQGNTEAFF	TGTGCCAGCAGTGACCAGGGGAACACTGAAGCTTTCTTT
TRBV18	NA	NA	TRBJ1-2	CASSPPLSGERGNYGYTF	TGTGCCAGCTCACCACCTTTGTCAGGGGAGAGAGGAAACTATGGCTACACCTTC
TRBV4-3	NA	few	TRBJ1-3	CASSQVGSGGNTIYF	TGCGCCAGCAGCCAAGTTGGCAGCGGTGGAAACACCATATATTTT
TRBV2	NA	NA	TRBJ1-1	CASTREATTEAFF	TGTGCCAGCACCAGGGAGGCTACCACTGAAGCTTTCTTT
TRBV29-1	NA	NA	TRBJ1-1	CSVALGGEAFF	TGCAGCGTTGCCTTGGGAGGAGAAGCTTTCTTT
TRBV6-6	NA	NA	TRBJ1-6	CASSYSMSSYNSPLHF	TGTGCCAGCAGTTACTCTATGAGCTCCTATAATTCACCCCTCCACTTT
TRBV4-1	NA	NA	TRBJ2-7	CASSPTRVRFYEQYF	TGCGCCAGCAGCCCTACTAGGGTCCGGTTCTACGAGCAGTACTTC
TRBV7-9	NA	once	TRBJ1-1	CASSPTRGANTEAFF	TGTGCCAGCAGCCCTACCCGGGGGGCGAACACTGAAGCTTTCTTT
TRBV29-1	TRBD1	NA	TRBJ2-5	CSVRRGTDQYF	TGCAGCGTTCGAAGGGGGACAGACCAGTACTTC
TRBV19	TRBD2	NA	TRBJ2-5	CASRLAGGETQYF	TGTGCCAGTCGACTAGCGGGGGGGGAGACCCAGTACTTC
TRBV27	TRBD2	once	TRBJ2-3	CASSLLTLAGGVSDTQYF	TGTGCCAGCAGTTTATTAACCCTAGCGGGAGGGGTTTCAGATACGCAGTATTTT
TRBV10-3	TRBD1	NA	TRBJ1-1	CAISGTGRDTEAFF	TGTGCCATCAGTGGGACAGGGAGGGACACTGAAGCTTTCTTT
TRBV28	NA	NA	TRBJ2-2	CASSSFGQINTGELFF	TGTGCCAGCAGTTCTTTCGGACAGATTAACACCGGGGAGCTGTTTTTT
TRBV15	TRBD1	NA	TRBJ2-3	CATSKRGQGARSQYF	TGTGCCACCAGCAAACGCGGACAGGGGGCTAGGTCGCAGTATTTT
TRBV6-5	NA	NA	TRBJ2-7	CASSYLQGYEQYF	TGTGCCAGCAGTTACTTACAGGGCTACGAGCAGTACTTC
TRBV5-1	NA	NA	TRBJ2-1	CASSLGLTNEQFF	TGCGCCAGCAGCTTGGGACTAACCAATGAGCAGTTCTTC
TRBV4-3	NA	few	TRBJ1-4	CASSQRRATNEKLFF	TGCGCCAGCAGCCAACGCCGAGCAACTAATGAAAAACTGTTTTTT
TRBV6-5	NA	few	TRBJ1-5	CATSSRVSNQPQHF	TGTGCCACCTCCTCCAGGGTTAGCAATCAGCCCCAGCATTTT
TRBV6-5	NA	NA	TRBJ1-2	CASKPSLGGYTF	TGTGCCAGCAAGCCTTCGCTCGGGGGCTACACCTTC
TRBV30	TRBD1	NA	TRBJ1-2	CAWSVREGADGYTF	TGTGCCTGGAGTGTTCGAGAGGGGGCGGATGGCTACACCTTC
TRBV10-3	NA	once	TRBJ1-4	CAISASGRGNEKLFF	TGTGCCATCAGTGCCTCCGGGCGGGGGAATGAAAAACTGTTTTTT
TRBV7-6	NA	NA	TRBJ2-3	CASSSGLTTDTQYF	TGTGCCAGCAGCTCAGGACTGACCACAGATACGCAGTATTTT
TRBV7-8	TRBD2	NA	TRBJ2-1	CASSQGLAGDEQFF	TGTGCCAGCAGCCAAGGACTAGCGGGAGATGAGCAGTTCTTC
TRBV18	NA	once	TRBJ2-7	CASSPVGQGYEQYF	TGTGCCAGCTCACCAGTCGGTCAGGGCTACGAGCAGTACTTC
TRBV19	NA	NA	TRBJ1-1	CASSIRRDTEAFF	TGTGCCAGTAGTATCAGGAGGGACACTGAAGCTTTCTTT
TRBV30	NA	NA	TRBJ2-5	CAWSVHRRGPFQETQYF	TGTGCCTGGAGTGTACACCGGCGGGGGCCATTTCAAGAGACCCAGTACTTC
TRBV4-3	TRBD2	few	TRBJ2-2	CASSHNRAGGDTGELFF	TGCGCCAGCAGCCACAATAGAGCGGGGGGAGACACCGGGGAGCTGTTTTTT
TRBV27	NA	NA	TRBJ2-5	CASSLGLWETQYF	TGTGCCAGCAGTTTAGGACTGTGGGAGACCCAGTACTTC
TRBV9	NA	NA	TRBJ1-2	CASSENRAFNYGYTF	TGTGCCAGCAGCGAAAACAGGGCATTTAACTATGGCTACACCTTC
TRBV5-1	NA	NA	TRBJ2-5	CASSLENRRYETQYF	TGCGCCAGCAGCTTGGAAAATAGGCGGTACGAGACCCAGTACTTC
TRBV4-3	NA	NA	TRBJ2-5	CASSQPPARAETQYF	TGCGCCAGCAGCCAACCGCCCGCCAGGGCTGAGACCCAGTACTTC
TRBV5-6	NA	once	TRBJ2-3	CASSLDRDTDTQYF	TGTGCCAGCAGCTTGGACAGGGACACAGATACGCAGTATTTT
TRBV11-2	TRBD1	NA	TRBJ1-5	CASSLDGQGNQPQHF	TGTGCCAGCAGCTTAGATGGACAGGGGAATCAGCCCCAGCATTTT
TRBV18	TRBD1	NA	TRBJ1-2	CASSPGNRGRLNGYTF	TGTGCCAGCTCACCAGGAAACAGGGGGCGCCTAAATGGCTACACCTTC
TRBV5-8	NA	NA	TRBJ1-6	CASSRGWFGTLHF	TGTGCCAGCAGCCGGGGTTGGTTTGGGACCCTCCACTTT
TRBV7-8	TRBD1	NA	TRBJ2-2	CASSLAGQATGELFF	TGTGCCAGCAGCTTAGCGGGACAGGCAACCGGGGAGCTGTTTTTT
TRBV9	NA	NA	TRBJ2-7	CASSVAASGKQYF	TGTGCCAGCAGCGTAGCCGCCTCAGGGAAGCAGTACTTC
TRBV5-1	NA	NA	TRBJ2-7	CASSPFGLGGYEQYF	TGCGCCAGCAGCCCCTTCGGCCTAGGGGGCTACGAGCAGTACTTC
TRBV6-5	TRBD1	few	TRBJ2-7	CASSYGTGSSYEQYF	TGTGCCAGCAGTTACGGGACAGGGAGCTCCTACGAGCAGTACTTC
TRBV7-9	TRBD2	once	TRBJ2-1	CASRTGTSFGSYNEQFF	TGTGCCAGCAGGACCGGGACTAGCTTTGGCTCCTACAATGAGCAGTTCTTC
TRBV7-7	NA	once	TRBJ2-5	CASSSGLKETQYF	TGTGCCAGCAGCTCGGGACTGAAAGAGACCCAGTACTTC
TRBV5-1	NA	NA	TRBJ2-2	CASSLVGVGGELFF	TGCGCCAGCAGCTTGGTAGGGGTCGGCGGGGAGCTGTTTTTT
TRBV5-4	TRBD1	NA	TRBJ1-1	CASSSPDRGGDEAFF	TGTGCCAGCAGCTCCCCAGACAGGGGCGGGGATGAAGCTTTCTTT
TRBV29-1	TRBD2	once	TRBJ2-1	CSVSPPAGGYNEQFF	TGCAGCGTCTCCCCCCCAGCGGGGGGCTACAATGAGCAGTTCTTC
TRBV5-1	TRBD2	NA	TRBJ2-1	CASSLEGTTYNEQFF	TGCGCCAGCAGCTTGGAAGGGACTACGTACAATGAGCAGTTCTTC
TRBV5-6	NA	NA	TRBJ2-2	CASSSGKIDRWGTGELFF	TGTGCCAGCAGCTCAGGGAAGATCGACAGGTGGGGGACCGGGGAGCTGTTTTTT
TRBV5-1	NA	few	TRBJ1-3	CASSSDSPAGNTIYF	TGCGCCAGCAGTTCAGACAGTCCGGCTGGAAACACCATATATTTT
TRBV5-4	TRBD2	once	TRBJ2-3	CASSWTSGFTDTQYF	TGTGCCAGCAGCTGGACTAGCGGATTCACAGATACGCAGTATTTT
TRBV30	NA	NA	TRBJ1-5	CAWSASTGAQPQHF	TGTGCCTGGAGTGCAAGCACAGGAGCACAGCCCCAGCATTTT
TRBV6-6	TRBD1	once	TRBJ1-2	CASSYVGQGTGYTF	TGTGCCAGCAGTTACGTGGGACAGGGAACGGGCTACACCTTC
TRBV10-3	TRBD2	NA	TRBJ2-1	CAIRGVSGGGSYNEQFF	TGTGCCATCAGGGGCGTGAGTGGCGGGGGCTCCTACAATGAGCAGTTCTTC
TRBV19	NA	once	TRBJ1-1	CASSIDWTIETEAFF	TGTGCCAGTAGTATAGATTGGACAATTGAAACTGAAGCTTTCTTT
TRBV5-1	TRBD2	NA	TRBJ2-3	CASSSGTSTSTDTQYF	TGCGCCAGCAGCTCCGGGACTAGCACAAGCACAGATACGCAGTATTTT
TRBV2	NA	NA	TRBJ2-1	CASSAYSSYNEQFF	TGTGCCAGCAGTGCCTATAGCTCCTACAATGAGCAGTTCTTC